The table lists the clone carrying this T cell receptor (beta chain) with a few counts. As processed by the authors: Researchers report that nucleated cell counts were estimated from reference gene primer amplification. The protocol was immunoSEQ multiplex PCR, while the TCRdb copy is restricted to in-frame clones and leaves out a portion. V and J calls plus clone size are reproduced from that table; the DNA served to infer D and trimming. The data contain approximately 100,000 clones, over 70% of them singletons. This entry belongs to a study of blood T cell repertoires in COVID-19. Across the whole study: Sites across the United States, Italy and Spain contributed samples from acute and convalescent COVID-19. From T cells, B-cell-depleted T cells, or PBMCs came the material, which was cDNA or gDNA.

The V gene lost 0 bases and the J gene lost 6 bases, with 7 bases spanning the gap. Germline CDR1 reads SGDLS; CDR2 reads YYNGEE. The CDR3 runs to 14 residues. Input material: peripheral blood. The receptor's source is a man aged 65-85 years with acute or convalescent COVID-19. The chain links TRBV9 to TRBJ1-6; D uncertain. CDR3 nucleotides: TGTGCCAGCAGCGTAGTCGGGGTTAATTCACCCCTCCACTTT. Its protein is CASSVVGVNSPLHF.